The 28 T cell receptor beta chains below come from one sample, sequenced in a study of T cell changes during pregnancy in multiple sclerosis (dated by TCRdb to between 2018 and 2021). Libraries came from the immunoSEQ multiplex PCR assay. Here the immuneACCESS table is served through TCRdb, limited to in-frame sequences with V and J called. Missing clones are a known gap in these copies; in checked studies unresolved V genes cover under half, and the rest lacks a known reason. Counted in this sample were 20,000 to 25,000 clones; approximately 95% of them appeared once. The ten largest clones capture under 7% of the sample. Sequences were derived from CD8+ T cells from peripheral blood mononuclear cells, sampled in the third trimester of pregnancy. These receptors all come from a female donor with multiple sclerosis, enrolled in a pregnancy study.

This chain connects TRBV5-4 to TRBJ2-7; TRBD1 agrees at 8 bases. V trimming: 5 bases; J trimming: 1 base; junction bases outside the gene matches: 5. CDR1 SGHNT and CDR2 YYREEE come from the germline V gene (reference sequence). CDR3 length equals 14 residues. CDR3 amino acids: CASRPWTGSYEQYF. In nucleotides, the CDR3 is TGTGCCAGCAGACCTTGGACAGGGTCCTACGAGCAGTACTTC.

This clone appeared a single time. V gene TRBV5-5 combines with J gene TRBJ2-7, with a tentative D call TRBD1 (6 bases). The germline V gene has CDR1 SGHKS and CDR2 YYEKEE (reference sequence). This CDR3 comprises 15 residues. V was clipped by 1 base and J by 0 bases, with 11 bases between them. CDR3 nucleotides: TGTGCCAGCAGCTTGAGACAGGACGTCTCCTACGAGCAGTACTTC. Protein sequence: CASSLRQDVSYEQYF.

The V and J genes are TRBV2 and TRBJ2-7; 8 bases are shared with TRBD1. Trimming took 6 bases from V and 2 from J; bases not matched to a gene: 3. CDR1 is SNHLY, CDR2 FYNNEI, per germline. CDR3 size: 13 residues. CDR3: CASRGGQAYEQYF. CDR3 bases: TGTGCCAGCAGGGGGGGACAGGCCTACGAGCAGTACTTC.

This chain connects TRBV10-3 to TRBJ2-1, with 9 bases lining up with TRBD1. The CDR3 has 16 residues. Germline loops: CDR1 ENHRY, CDR2 SYGVKD. The trim removed 2 bases at V and 5 bases at J, leaving 7 bases unmatched. In DNA form, the CDR3 reads TGTGCCATCAGTGAGGCCGGGACAGGGTCCCACAATGAGCAGTTCTTC. Amino acid sequence: CAISEAGTGSHNEQFF.

CDR3 in amino acids: CASSPQLEDTQYF. CDR3 nucleotides: TGTGCCAGCAGCCCGCAACTAGAAGATACGCAGTATTTT. V gene TRBV7-2 combines with J gene TRBJ2-3; a possible D gene is TRBD2 (5 bases). The CDR3 spans 13 residues. V was trimmed by 5 bases and J by 5 bases, leaving 11 bases between them. Germline loops: CDR1 SGHTA, CDR2 FQGNSA.

The gene calls are TRBV11-2 and TRBJ2-1; 7 nucleotides align to TRBD1. The V segment lost 7 bases and the J segment 0 bases; nucleotides outside the gene matches: 6. Looked up from germline, CDR1 is SGHAT and CDR2 is FQNNGV. The CDR3 runs 15 residues. For the CDR3, the DNA is TGTGCCAGCAAAGCAGGGGGAAGCTCCTACAATGAGCAGTTCTTC. It yields the protein CASKAGGSSYNEQFF.

The rearrangement joins TRBV7-8 to TRBJ2-5; D is possibly TRBD2 (6 bases). The V end was cut by 1 base, the J end by 1 base, with 10 bases between. The CDR3 consists of 15 residues. The germline CDR1 and CDR2 sequences are SGHVS and FQNEAQ. The CDR3, as DNA: TGTGCCAGCAGCTTAGTAACTAGCAGCCAAGAGACCCAGTACTTC. It encodes CASSLVTSSQETQYF. Using reference TRBV7-8 and TRBJ2-5 for the parts outside the CDR3, the full variable domain is GAGVSQSPRYKVAKRGQDVALRCDPISGHVSLFWYQQALGQGPEFLTYFQNEAQLDKSGLPSDRFFAERPEGSVSTLKIQRTQQEDSAVYLCASSLVTSSQETQYFGPGTRLLVL.

The genes are TRBV29-1 and TRBJ2-7; 12 bases match TRBD2. From germline, CDR1 is SQVTM and CDR2 ANQGSEA. Trimming removed 4 bases from V and 0 bases from J; junction bases left unmatched: 7. The CDR3 length is 16 residues. DNA for the CDR3: TGCAGCGTTGCCGGGACTAGCGGGCCTAGCTCCTACGAGCAGTACTTC. Its protein product is CSVAGTSGPSSYEQYF.

The V gene is TRBV5-4, the J gene TRBJ1-2; TRBD1 might be the D (5 bases). Germline lookup yields CDR1 SGHNT and CDR2 YYREEE (reference sequence). The CDR3 has 13 amino acids. V lost 2 bases and J 3 bases, leaving 8 bases between the germline ends. The CDR3 bases are TGTGCCAGCAGCTTAACAGGTGACTATGGCTACACCTTC. Amino acids: CASSLTGDYGYTF.

This clone was seen more than once but under ten times. The chain uses TRBV13 and TRBJ1-4, with D hard to call. The V gene's germline CDR1 is PRHDT and CDR2 FYEKMQ (reference sequence). The CDR3 spans 14 residues. Trimming stripped 0 bases from V and 6 bases from J, with 8 bases between. The CDR3 sequence: CASSLGDGDEKLFF. For the CDR3, the DNA is TGTGCCAGCAGCTTAGGAGACGGAGATGAAAAACTGTTTTTT.

This chain connects TRBV5-5 to TRBJ1-3; D not certain. V was cut by 0 bases and J by 0 bases, with 10 bases left in between. Germline CDR1 SGHKS, CDR2 YYEKEE (reference sequence). The CDR3 covers 16 residues. CDR3 in DNA: TGTGCCAGCAGCTTGGACTGGTCGAGCTCTGGAAACACCATATATTTT. Translated: CASSLDWSSSGNTIYF.

This chain joins TRBV27 and TRBJ2-3, with TRBD2 matching over 10 bases. V lost 4 bases and J lost 6; bases outside the gene matches: 7. CDR3 size: 15 residues. Germline V gene sequence: CDR1 MNHEY, CDR2 SMNVEV (reference sequence). CDR3 residues: CASSSQREGHDTQYF. The CDR3 coding sequence is TGTGCCAGCAGTTCCCAGCGGGAGGGCCACGATACGCAGTATTTT.

J is TRBJ1-5 and V is TRBV12-2; the table gives TRBD1 as D, unverified against the DNA. TRBV12-2 is recorded as a pseudogene. The CDR3 has 18 amino acids. This CDR3 reads CASRSGGEGVGSNQPQHF. The CDR3 DNA reads TGTGCAAGTCGCTCAGGGGGCGAAGGTGTTGGGAGCAATCAGCCCCAGCATTTT.

The rearrangement links TRBV4-1 to TRBJ2-7; no definite D call. The germline V gene encodes CDR1 MGHRA and CDR2 YSYEKL. With 1 base removed from V and 2 bases from J, the gap between germline ends came to 12 bases. This CDR3 is built from 15 residues. CDR3 sequence reads: CASSQVIGLAYEQYF. The CDR3 DNA follows: TGCGCCAGCAGCCAAGTAATCGGGTTGGCCTACGAGCAGTACTTC.

This clone has only one observation. The chain has TRBV4-1 and TRBJ2-1; possible D gene TRBD1, 6 bases. Between the trimmed V and J ends, which lost 5 bases and 0 bases, there was a span of 23 bases. Germline-derived CDR1 and CDR2 are MGHRA and YSYEKL. The length of the CDR3 is 19 residues. CDR3 nucleotides: TGCGCCAGCAGCACACTCGCAGGGGAAGGTGAGGGCTCCTACAATGAGCAGTTCTTC. Translating gives CASSTLAGEGEGSYNEQFF.

This clone was recorded only once. The chain employs TRBV14 and TRBJ2-1; possibly TRBD2 for D (5 bases). The CDR3 is 15 amino acids. Trimming stripped 1 base from V and 3 bases from J, with 10 bases between. The V gene's germline CDR1 is SGHDN and CDR2 FVKESK. The CDR3 region has the DNA TGTGCCAGCAGCCAAGGCTGGGGAGTCTACAATGAGCAGTTCTTC. Translation gives CASSQGWGVYNEQFF.

The rearrangement links TRBV27 to TRBJ1-2; no firm D call. The CDR3 length is 15 residues. Germline V CDR1 and CDR2: MNHEY, SMNVEV (reference sequence). V lost 6 bases and J 0 bases, leaving 14 bases between the germline ends. CDR3 sequence reads: CASSPFLEPNYGYTF. For the CDR3, the DNA is TGTGCCAGCAGCCCCTTTCTGGAGCCTAACTATGGCTACACCTTC.

The chain uses TRBV2 and TRBJ1-1, with 7 positions matching TRBD1. The CDR3 spans 19 residues. Germline V lookup: CDR1 SNHLY, CDR2 FYNNEI. The V gene end was trimmed by 0 bases and the J gene end by 3 bases; junction bases not matched to a gene: 16. CDR3 DNA: TGTGCCAGCAGTGAAGCGATGCTGGGGCCCACTACAGGGGACACTGAAGCTTTCTTT. Amino acid sequence: CASSEAMLGPTTGDTEAFF.

This clone is classed as medium-sized. The chain couples TRBV5-4 to TRBJ2-1; TRBD1 matches at 7 bases. This CDR3 contains 13 residues. Germline CDR1 is SGHNT and CDR2 is YYREEE (reference sequence). Trimming took 5 bases from V and 4 from J; bases not matched to a gene: 3. For the CDR3, the DNA is TGTGCCAGCAGAAGGGACAGTTACAATGAGCAGTTCTTC. Its protein is CASRRDSYNEQFF.

The chain is built from TRBV27 and TRBJ2-3, with 7 positions matching TRBD1. The V gene's germline CDR1 is MNHEY and CDR2 SMNVEV (reference sequence). V lost 2 bases, J lost 3 bases, and 5 bases stayed unmatched. The CDR3 extends over 15 amino acids. CDR3 nucleotide sequence: TGTGCCAGCAGTTTAAGGGGGCTGGGGACAGATACGCAGTATTTT. It codes for CASSLRGLGTDTQYF.

This clone was seen a few times. The chain has TRBV6-1 and TRBJ2-3, with D possibly being TRBD1 (6 bases). CDR1 MNHNS and CDR2 SASEGT come from the germline V gene. Trimming removed 0 bases from V and 2 bases from J, with 15 bases in between. This CDR3 is built from 17 residues. CDR3: CASSEAEDSLYTDTQYF. CDR3 nucleotides: TGTGCCAGCAGTGAAGCGGAGGACAGCCTATACACAGATACGCAGTATTTT.

The chain recombines TRBV7-9 with TRBJ1-3, with no clear D. Germline V CDR1 and CDR2: SEHNR, FQNEAQ (reference sequence). Trimming stripped 5 bases from V and 4 bases from J, with 6 bases between. The CDR3 is 12 residues long. Written as DNA, the CDR3 is TGTGCCAGCAGCGGGCAGGGAAACACCATATATTTT. Residues: CASSGQGNTIYF.

V usage is TRBV11-2 and J usage is TRBJ1-3; TRBD1 aligns across 9 bases. CDR3 length: 18 residues. Germline V lookup: CDR1 SGHAT, CDR2 FQNNGV. With V trimmed by 6 bases and J by 0 bases, 12 bases remained unmatched. CDR3 loop: CASSSGTGIYRSGNTIYF. The DNA of the CDR3 is TGTGCCAGCAGTTCCGGGACAGGGATATACCGCTCTGGAAACACCATATATTTT.

V gene TRBV5-6 combines with J gene TRBJ2-7; D may be TRBD2 (6 bases). The CDR3 is 14 amino acids. Germline V gene lookup returns CDR1 SGHDT and CDR2 YYEEEE. V was cut by 2 bases and J by 3 bases, with 12 bases left in between. CDR3 protein: CASSLSGVDYEQYF. In DNA form, the CDR3 reads TGTGCCAGCAGCTTATCGGGGGTAGACTACGAGCAGTACTTC.

The rearrangement uses TRBV27 and TRBJ2-1; 7 positions agree with TRBD2. The trim removed 5 bases at V and 0 bases at J, leaving 7 bases unmatched. The CDR3 sequence is 16 residues long. Germline V gene lookup returns CDR1 MNHEY and CDR2 SMNVEV (reference sequence). CDR3 DNA sequence: TGTGCCAGCAGTCCCCCAGCGGGATTCTCCTACAATGAGCAGTTCTTC. Amino acids: CASSPPAGFSYNEQFF.

The V gene is TRBV21-1, the J gene TRBJ1-1; the D call TRBD1 from the table was never checked on the DNA. TRBV21-1 is classified as a pseudogene. The CDR3 sequence is 16 residues long. The CDR3 spells CASSKALRDSRLEAFF. The CDR3 region has the DNA TGTGCCAGCAGCAAAGCCCTAAGGGACAGTCGCCTGGAAGCTTTCTTT.

J is TRBJ1-2 and V is TRBV4-1, with TRBD1 as a possible D gene (6 bases). Germline CDR1 MGHRA, CDR2 YSYEKL. V was clipped by 1 base and J by 2 bases, with 17 bases between them. There are 17 residues in the CDR3. The CDR3 DNA reads TGCGCCAGCAGCCAAGCGGTCTTGGGGGCTCCCAACTATGGCTACACCTTC. This codes for CASSQAVLGAPNYGYTF.

A word on this clone: This same CDR3 is encoded by further DNA sequences in the sample. The rearrangement joins TRBV27 to TRBJ2-7, with D hard to call. V dropped 3 bases and J dropped 0 bases, with 6 bases sitting between them. The CDR3 contains 13 residues. CDR1 is MNHEY and CDR2 is SMNVEV in the germline V gene (reference sequence). The CDR3 DNA reads as TGTGCCAGCAGTTTTCTCAGCTCCTACGAGCAGTACTTC. Its protein product is CASSFLSSYEQYF.